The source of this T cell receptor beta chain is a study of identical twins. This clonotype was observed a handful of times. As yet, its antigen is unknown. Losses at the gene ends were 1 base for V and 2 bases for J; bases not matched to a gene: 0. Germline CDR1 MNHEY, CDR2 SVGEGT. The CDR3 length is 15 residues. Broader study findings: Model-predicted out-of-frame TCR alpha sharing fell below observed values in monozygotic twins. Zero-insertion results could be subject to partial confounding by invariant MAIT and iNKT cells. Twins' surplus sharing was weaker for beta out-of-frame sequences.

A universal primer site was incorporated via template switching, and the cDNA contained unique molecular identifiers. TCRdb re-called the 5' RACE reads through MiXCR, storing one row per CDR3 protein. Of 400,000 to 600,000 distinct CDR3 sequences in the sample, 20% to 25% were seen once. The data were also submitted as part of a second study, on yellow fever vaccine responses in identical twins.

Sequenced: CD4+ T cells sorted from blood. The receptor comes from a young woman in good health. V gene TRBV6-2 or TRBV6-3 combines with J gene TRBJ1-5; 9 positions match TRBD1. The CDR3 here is CASSYWDRGNQPQHF. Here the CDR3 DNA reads TGTGCCAGCAGTTACTGGGACAGGGGCAATCAGCCCCAGCATTTT.